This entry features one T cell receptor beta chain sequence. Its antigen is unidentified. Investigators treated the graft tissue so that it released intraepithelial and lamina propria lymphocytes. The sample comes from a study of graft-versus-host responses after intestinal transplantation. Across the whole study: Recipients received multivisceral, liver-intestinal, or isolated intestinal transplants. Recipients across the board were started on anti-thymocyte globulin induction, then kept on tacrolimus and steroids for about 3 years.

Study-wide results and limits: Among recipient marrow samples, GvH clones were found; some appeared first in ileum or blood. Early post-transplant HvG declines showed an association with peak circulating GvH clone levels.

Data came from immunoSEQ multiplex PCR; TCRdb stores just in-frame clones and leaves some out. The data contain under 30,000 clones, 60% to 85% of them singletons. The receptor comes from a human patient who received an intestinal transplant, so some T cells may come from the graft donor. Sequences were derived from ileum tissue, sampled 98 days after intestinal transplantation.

The CDR3 bases are TGTGCCAGTAGTACAGGCCTCGGGGGCTACACCTTC. Residues: CASSTGLGGYTF. This chain joins TRBV19 and TRBJ1-2; D gene uncertain. This CDR3 spans 12 amino acids. V was shortened by 4 bases and J by 8 bases, with 11 bases between the two germline ends. The germline CDR1 and CDR2 sequences are LNHDA and SQIVND (reference sequence).